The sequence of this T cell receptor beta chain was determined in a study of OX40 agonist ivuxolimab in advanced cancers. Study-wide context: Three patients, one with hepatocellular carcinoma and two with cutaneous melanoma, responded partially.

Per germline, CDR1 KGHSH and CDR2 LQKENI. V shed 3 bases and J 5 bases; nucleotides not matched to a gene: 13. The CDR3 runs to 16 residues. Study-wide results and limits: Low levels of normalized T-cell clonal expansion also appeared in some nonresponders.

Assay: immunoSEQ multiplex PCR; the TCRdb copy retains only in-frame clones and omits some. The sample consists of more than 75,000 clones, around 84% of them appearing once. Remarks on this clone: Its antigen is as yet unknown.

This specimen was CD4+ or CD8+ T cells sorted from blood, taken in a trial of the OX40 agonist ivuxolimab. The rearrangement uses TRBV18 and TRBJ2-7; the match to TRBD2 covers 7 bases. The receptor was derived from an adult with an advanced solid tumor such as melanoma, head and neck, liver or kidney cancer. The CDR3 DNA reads TGTGCCAGCTCACCTCGCCGGAGCGGGACGGGGAACGAGCAGTACTTC. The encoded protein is CASSPRRSGTGNEQYF.